This T cell receptor (beta chain) was documented in a study of T cells in Graves' hyperthyroidism and ophthalmopathy. Study-level points and caveats: Stable hyperthyroidism was told apart from ophthalmopathy by a model built on 13 V-J features.

Researchers amplified the TCR beta CDR3 regions from RNA transcripts. In the first-round RT-PCR of the TCR CDR3, the HTBI primer set was used. One entry per CDR3 protein results from TCRdb running MiXCR on the multiplex PCR reads. Altogether hundreds of thousands of distinct CDR3 sequences are present, around 13% being singletons, with the ten largest covering roughly 5.5%. Note on this clonotype: Its specificity is not known.

V was pared by 3 bases and J by 5 bases, with 11 bases between. The CDR3 sequence is 13 residues long. The germline V gene encodes CDR1 GTSNPN and CDR2 SVGIG (reference sequence). Each diagnosis drew on symptoms, thyroxine, TRAb, thyroid ultrasound and orbital computed tomography findings. When hyperthyroidism was first diagnosed, the blood sample was taken, preceding any ophthalmopathy symptoms. Sequences were obtained from blood. The chain has TRBV30 and TRBJ2-4; D may match TRBD1 or TRBD2 (5 bases each). The clonotype comes from a woman under 40 with Graves' hyperthyroidism that later progressed to Graves' ophthalmopathy. CDR3 amino acids: CAWSPGPQNIQYF. The CDR3, as DNA: TGTGCCTGGAGCCCGGGACCCCAAAACATTCAGTACTTC.